Shown below are 31 T cell receptor beta chains from a single sample sequenced in a study of early T cells in non-severe SARS-CoV-2 infection (dated by TCRdb to the early 2020s). The library relied on 5' RACE. The instrument given in TCRdb is NextSeq 500. TCRdb redid the processing of the public reads, applying fastp at Q25 and MiXCR, and retained in-frame beta chains. All rows with the same CDR3 protein become a single entry with the most common DNA and genes. Here the sample has just over 95,000 distinct CDR3 sequences; more than 9.5% occur a single time. Jointly, the top ten make up around 5% of the sample. The sequenced sample consisted of whole blood. The receptors stem from an adult who was a healthcare worker with PCR-confirmed SARS-CoV-2 infection or an uninfected control (not recorded which).

This clonotype was counted at least ten times. This chain uses TRBV3-1 with TRBJ2-2, with D tentatively TRBD1 (6 bases). Germline CDR1 LGHDT, CDR2 YNNKEL (reference sequence). Trimming removed 3 bases at V and 5 bases at J, with 7 bases between. The CDR3 has 13 residues. CDR3 sequence: CASSQRGTGELFF. CDR3 sequence (DNA): TGTGCCAGCAGCCAGAGGGGGACCGGGGAGCTGTTTTTT. The full variable domain, rest sourced from reference TRBV3-1 and TRBJ2-2, is DTAVSQTPKYLVTQMGNDKSIKCEQNLGHDTMYWYKQDSKKFLKIMFSYNNKELIINETVPNRFSPKSPDKAHLNLHINSLELGDSAVYFCASSQRGTGELFFGEGSRLTVL.

This clonotype was seen a handful of times. The rearrangement links TRBV5-1 to TRBJ1-1; no firm D call. Germline CDR1 reads SGHRS; CDR2 reads YFSETQ. V lost 0 bases, J lost 1 base, and 19 bases lay in between. This CDR3 has 18 residues. The CDR3 region has the DNA TGCGCCAGCAGCTTGGTAGGGAGACTTACTATTTCGAACACTGAAGCTTTCTTT. Encoded protein: CASSLVGRLTISNTEAFF.

This clonotype came up many times. This rearrangement joins TRBV3-1 to TRBJ2-6; no reliable D call. The CDR3 consists of 15 residues. CDR1 and CDR2 from the germline V gene are LGHDT and YNNKEL (reference sequence). V was cut by 0 bases and J by 1 base, with 4 bases left in between. In nucleotides, the CDR3 is TGTGCCAGCAGCCAAGATACGTCTGGGGCCAACGTCCTGACTTTC. Translating gives CASSQDTSGANVLTF.

This clonotype came up many times. The chain recombines TRBV20-1 with TRBJ2-1, with 11 bases fitting TRBD2. CDR1 DFQATT and CDR2 SNEGSKA come from the germline V gene (reference sequence). Trimming cost V 1 base and J 0 bases; bases outside gene matches: 11. The CDR3 contains 19 residues. CDR3 sequence reads: CSARVTGTSGTSSYNEQFF. CDR3 nucleotide sequence: TGCAGTGCTAGAGTGACCGGGACTAGCGGAACGAGCTCCTACAATGAGCAGTTCTTC.

This clonotype turned up a few times. This chain links TRBV29-1 with TRBJ2-5; 11 bases fit TRBD2. There are 14 residues in the CDR3. In germline, CDR1 is SQVTM, CDR2 ANQGSEA. Germline trimming cut 4 bases from V and 8 bases from J; bases unmatched to any gene: 9. The CDR3 nucleotides read TGCAGCGTTGTGACTAGCGGGGACCCGACTACCCAGTACTTC. It yields the protein CSVVTSGDPTTQYF.

A few counts support this clonotype. The chain links TRBV29-1 to TRBJ2-2; D is perhaps TRBD2 (6 bases). Germline assignment: CDR1 SQVTM and CDR2 ANQGSEA. V was clipped by 2 bases and J by 0 bases, with 7 bases between them. The CDR3 is made up of 14 amino acids. The CDR3 loop reads CSVESGPNTGELFF. The DNA for the CDR3 is TGCAGCGTTGAAAGCGGGCCGAACACCGGGGAGCTGTTTTTT.

This clonotype was observed many times. The chain is built from TRBV12-5 and TRBJ2-5; TRBD2 agrees at 11 bases. CDR1 and CDR2 (germline): LGHNT, FRNRAP. The V and J ends lost 0 bases and 4 bases, in that order; junction bases with no gene match: 7. There are 17 residues in the CDR3. The CDR3 DNA is TGTGCTAGTGGTTTGGTACCGGGACTAGCGGTTGCAGAGACCCAGTACTTC. It translates to CASGLVPGLAVAETQYF.

In its sample, this clonotype was seen a few times. The gene calls are TRBV6-1 and TRBJ1-6, with D tentatively TRBD1 (5 bases). This CDR3 is built from 14 residues. Trimming shortened V by 3 bases and J by 8 bases, and 11 bases separated the two germline ends. The germline gives CDR1 MNHNS, CDR2 SASEGT. The CDR3 nucleotides read TGTGCCAGCAGTGAGAACAGGTCAGATTCACCCCTCCACTTT. Protein product: CASSENRSDSPLHF.

The table lists this clonotype with a few counts. The chain joins TRBV6-1 to TRBJ2-2, with 9 nucleotides matching TRBD2. The CDR3 extends over 17 amino acids. Per the germline V gene, CDR1 is MNHNS and CDR2 is SASEGT. V shed 6 bases and J 3 bases; nucleotides not matched to a gene: 11. The CDR3 loop is CASRKSRTSADTGELFF. For the CDR3, the DNA is TGTGCCAGCAGGAAATCACGGACTAGCGCTGACACCGGGGAGCTGTTTTTT.

The chain recombines TRBV12-3 or TRBV12-4 with TRBJ2-7; 11 nucleotides align to TRBD2. Germline trimming cut 2 bases from V and 7 bases from J; bases unmatched to any gene: 7. This CDR3 comprises 15 residues. The CDR3 nucleotides read TGTGCCAGCAGTTTACCTAGCGGGGGGACTTTTGAGCAGTACTTC. Amino acids: CASSLPSGGTFEQYF.

This clonotype was counted ten times or more. The chain has TRBV5-6 and TRBJ2-6; 8 nucleotides agree with TRBD1. The CDR3 contains 17 residues. With V trimmed by 7 bases and J by 0 bases, 9 bases remained unmatched. The germline gives CDR1 SGHDT, CDR2 YYEEEE. CDR3 sequence: CASGRDRGVSGANVLTF. The DNA for the CDR3 is TGTGCCAGCGGCAGAGACAGGGGCGTCTCTGGGGCCAACGTCCTGACTTTC.

This clonotype has only a few counts. The chain recombines TRBV7-9 with TRBJ1-1; D not certain. Looked up from germline, CDR1 is SEHNR and CDR2 is FQNEAQ (reference sequence). V lost 2 bases and J lost 4, with 11 bases in between. The CDR3 is 14 residues long. The CDR3 protein is CASSLNTLATEAFF. The CDR3 region has the DNA TGTGCCAGCAGCTTAAACACTCTGGCCACTGAAGCTTTCTTT.

This clonotype was seen at least ten times. The chain recombines TRBV20-1 with TRBJ1-6; maybe TRBD1 (5 bases). Germline values: CDR1 DFQATT, CDR2 SNEGSKA (reference sequence). The V gene lost 1 base and the J gene lost 8 bases, with 15 bases spanning the gap. The CDR3 consists of 15 residues. The CDR3 spells CSARARGAGDSPLHF. The CDR3 region has the DNA TGCAGTGCTAGAGCTCGTGGGGCTGGGGATTCACCCCTCCACTTT.

The V and J genes are TRBV28 and TRBJ1-2; the D gene is possibly TRBD1 (5 bases). The CDR3 is made up of 13 amino acids. Trimming removed 5 bases from V and 4 bases from J, with 11 bases in between. Germline loops: CDR1 MDHEN, CDR2 SYDVKM. In DNA form, the CDR3 reads TGTGCCAGCAGTACCGGGACGGCCTATGGCTACACCTTC. This encodes CASSTGTAYGYTF.

The CDR3: CSEGTSWDEQFF. CDR3 nucleotide sequence: TGCAGCGAAGGGACTAGCTGGGATGAGCAGTTCTTC. This sequence joins TRBV29-1 and TRBJ2-1; TRBD2 matches 9 bases. This CDR3 is 12 amino acids long. The ends lost 7 bases at V and 8 bases at J; junction bases unmatched: 6. Germline CDR1 and CDR2: SQVTM and ANQGSEA.

Ten or more counts support this clonotype. The J gene is TRBJ2-2, the V gene TRBV2; 8 nucleotides agree with TRBD1. CDR1 SNHLY and CDR2 FYNNEI come from the germline V gene. The V gene end was trimmed by 8 bases and the J gene end by 5 bases; junction bases not matched to a gene: 7. The CDR3 contains 14 residues. The CDR3 reads CASRGQGSTGELFF. The DNA for the CDR3 is TGTGCCAGCCGCGGACAGGGCAGTACCGGGGAGCTGTTTTTT. The whole variable domain, remainder taken from reference TRBV2 and TRBJ2-2, is EPEVTQTPSHQVTQMGQEVILRCVPISNHLYFYWYRQILGQKVEFLVSFYNNEISEKSEIFDDQFSVERPDGSNFTLKIRSTKLEDSAMYFCASRGQGSTGELFFGEGSRLTVL.

This clonotype was seen ten or more times. The chain is built from TRBV24-1 and TRBJ2-3; 8 bases fit TRBD1. Losses at the gene ends were 3 bases for V and 3 bases for J; bases not matched to a gene: 7. Germline V CDR1 and CDR2: KGHDR, SFDVKD. This CDR3 has 16 amino acids. The CDR3 loop reads CATSDPGGGETDTQYF. In nucleotides, the CDR3 is TGTGCCACCAGTGATCCAGGGGGCGGCGAAACAGATACGCAGTATTTT.

In this sample, this clonotype turned up many times. The V gene is TRBV9, the J gene TRBJ1-3, with unresolved D. CDR3 length equals 16 residues. V was clipped by 0 bases and J by 0 bases, with 10 bases between them. The germline V gene has CDR1 SGDLS and CDR2 YYNGEE. The CDR3 bases are TGTGCCAGCAGCGTAGATCTGCGGGGCTCTGGAAACACCATATATTTT. Its protein product is CASSVDLRGSGNTIYF. The full variable domain, rest sourced from reference TRBV9 and TRBJ1-3, is DSGVTQTPKHLITATGQRVTLRCSPRSGDLSVYWYQQSLDQGLQFLIQYYNGEERAKGNILERFSAQQFPDLHSELNLSSLELGDSALYFCASSVDLRGSGNTIYFGEGSWLTVV.

This chain uses TRBV28 with TRBJ2-2, with D possibly called TRBD1 or TRBD2 (5 bases each). This CDR3 region has 16 residues. Germline loops: CDR1 MDHEN, CDR2 SYDVKM. With 1 base removed from V and 3 bases from J, the gap between germline ends came to 12 bases. CDR3 residues: CASSLSGPEDTGELFF. CDR3 nucleotides: TGTGCCAGCAGTTTATCGGGACCGGAAGACACCGGGGAGCTGTTTTTT.

CDR3 in DNA: TGTGCCAGCAGTTACTCGAGGGCGGGAAACACCATATATTTT. It specifies CASSYSRAGNTIYF. V and J are TRBV6-5 and TRBJ1-3, with D hard to call. The CDR3 has 14 residues. V dropped 0 bases and J dropped 4 bases, with 7 bases sitting between them. Germline lookup yields CDR1 MNHEY and CDR2 SVGAGI.

This clonotype was seen repeatedly, ten times or more. This chain uses TRBV5-1 with TRBJ2-1; a possible D gene is TRBD1 (6 bases). This CDR3 is built from 14 residues. Germline CDR1 and CDR2: SGHRS and YFSETQ. The germline V and J ends were trimmed by 0 bases and 7 bases, with 11 bases remaining between them. As DNA, the CDR3 is TGCGCCAGCAGCTTGGGTCCAGGGGCAAATGAGCAGTTCTTC. Encoded protein: CASSLGPGANEQFF.

This clonotype occurred many times. The chain uses TRBV4-1 and TRBJ2-7; 7 bases are a match to TRBD1. The J segment lost 9 bases and the V segment lost 1 base, leaving 18 bases of the junction unmatched. Germline V gene sequence: CDR1 MGHRA, CDR2 YSYEKL. This CDR3 spans 17 amino acids. In nucleotides, the CDR3 is TGCGCCAGCAGCCAAGTCTTTGTTATGGGGCAGGGGGACCGGCAGTACTTC. Residues: CASSQVFVMGQGDRQYF.

This clonotype showed up just a few times. This chain connects TRBV6-6 to TRBJ1-5; no firm D call. Per the germline V gene, CDR1 is MNHNY and CDR2 is SVGAGI (reference sequence). The CDR3 is 12 residues long. V lost 1 base and J lost 4, with 2 bases in between. The CDR3 reads CASSYYNQPQHF. In DNA form, the CDR3 reads TGTGCCAGCAGTTACTATAATCAGCCCCAGCATTTT.

This clonotype was found many times. The chain employs TRBV9 and TRBJ2-5; no reliable D call. CDR1 and CDR2 (germline): SGDLS, YYNGEE. This CDR3 spans 13 amino acids. V lost 0 bases to trimming and J lost 3 bases, with 6 bases between them. CDR3 in amino acids: CASSVGLEETQYF. The CDR3 coding sequence is TGTGCCAGCAGCGTAGGGCTAGAAGAGACCCAGTACTTC.

In this sample, this clonotype turned up a few times. The DNA of the CDR3 is TGCGCCAGCAGCCCCTGGGGGGGACGGCCGAACACTGAAGCTTTCTTT. Its protein product is CASSPWGGRPNTEAFF. The chain couples TRBV5-1 to TRBJ1-1; a possible D gene is TRBD1 (5 bases). Germline CDR1 is SGHRS and CDR2 is YFSETQ. V lost 4 bases and J 1 base, leaving 17 bases between the germline ends. The CDR3 sequence is 16 residues long.

The table lists this clonotype with a few counts. The J gene is TRBJ2-7, the V gene TRBV7-2, with D possibly matching TRBD2 (6 bases). The CDR3 spans 17 residues. Germline V gives CDR1 SGHTA, CDR2 FQGNSA. V lost 4 bases and J 2 bases, leaving 21 bases between the germline ends. The CDR3 is CASSWGVRGLIAYEQYF. DNA of the CDR3: TGTGCCAGCAGCTGGGGGGTTCGCGGACTTATAGCCTACGAGCAGTACTTC.

Here the CDR3 DNA reads TGTGCCAGCAGCCCTCAGGGGGCAGTATCTAATGAAAAACTGTTTTTT. Protein sequence: CASSPQGAVSNEKLFF. The chain couples TRBV7-9 to TRBJ1-4, with 8 bases that match TRBD1. V lost 5 bases and J lost 3; bases outside the gene matches: 8. CDR1 is SEHNR and CDR2 is FQNEAQ in the germline V gene (reference sequence). This CDR3 contains 16 residues.

This clonotype showed up many times. V and J are TRBV12-3 or TRBV12-4 and TRBJ1-5; D uncertain. With 5 bases removed from V and 5 bases from J, the gap between germline ends came to 10 bases. CDR3 length: 13 amino acids. The CDR3 DNA sequence: TGTGCCAGCAGTGGGAACGTTCATCAGCCCCAGCATTTT. Protein: CASSGNVHQPQHF.

The chain carries TRBV12-3 or TRBV12-4 and TRBJ1-1; D is perhaps TRBD1 (5 bases). The V and J ends lost 6 bases and 10 bases respectively, with 12 bases between them. The CDR3 length is 11 residues. CDR3 nucleotides: TGTGCCAGCAGCTGGGGCGGGGTAGCTTTCTTT. This translates into CASSWGGVAFF.

The V gene is TRBV7-9, the J gene TRBJ2-7; 9 positions match TRBD2. The CDR3 sequence is 17 residues long. CDR1 and CDR2 from the germline V gene are SEHNR and FQNEAQ (reference sequence). Trimming removed 1 base from V and 3 bases from J; junction bases left unmatched: 10. The DNA of the CDR3 is TGTGCCAGCAGCTTAGGTCGTGCTAGCGGGAAGGTCTACGAGCAGTACTTC. This encodes CASSLGRASGKVYEQYF.

This clonotype was observed a single time. The chain has TRBV28 and TRBJ2-6; possible D gene TRBD1, 6 bases. This CDR3 has 17 amino acids. Trimming removed 4 bases at V and 1 base at J, with 14 bases between. Germline values: CDR1 MDHEN, CDR2 SYDVKM. Written as DNA, the CDR3 is TGTGCCAGCAGTTCCGTCGGACAGCTATCTGGGGCCAACGTCCTGACTTTC. Its translation is CASSSVGQLSGANVLTF.